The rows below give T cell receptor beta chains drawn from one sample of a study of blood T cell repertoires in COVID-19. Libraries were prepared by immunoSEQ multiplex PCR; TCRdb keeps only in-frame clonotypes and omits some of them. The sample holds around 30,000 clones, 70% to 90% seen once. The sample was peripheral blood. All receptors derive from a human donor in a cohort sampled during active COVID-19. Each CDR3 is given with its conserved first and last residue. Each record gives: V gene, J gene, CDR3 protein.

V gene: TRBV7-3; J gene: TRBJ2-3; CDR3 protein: CASSLVPGSTDTQYF
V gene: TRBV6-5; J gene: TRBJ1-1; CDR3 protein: CASGSREVTEAFF
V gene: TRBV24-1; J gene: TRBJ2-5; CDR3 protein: CATSESDRSAQYF
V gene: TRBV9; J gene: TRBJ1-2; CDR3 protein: CASSVGGGEIYGYTF
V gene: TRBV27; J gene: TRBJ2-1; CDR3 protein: CASSSRSGGDEQFF
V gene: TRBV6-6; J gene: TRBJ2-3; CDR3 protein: CASSLRTGGTDTQYF
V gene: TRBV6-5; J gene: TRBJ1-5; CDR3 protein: CASSSNSNQPQHF
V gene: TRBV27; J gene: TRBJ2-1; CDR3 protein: CASSLRGNEQFF
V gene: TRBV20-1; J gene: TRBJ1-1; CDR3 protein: CSARSAGVAFF
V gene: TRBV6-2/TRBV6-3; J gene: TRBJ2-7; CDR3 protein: CASSYLDNYEQYF
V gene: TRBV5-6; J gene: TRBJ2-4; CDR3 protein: CASSTDRDWPKNIQYF
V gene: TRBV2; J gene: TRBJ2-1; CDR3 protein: CASSPAGGPQKNEQFF
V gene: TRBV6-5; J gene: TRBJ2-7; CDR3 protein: CASSAWTGASYEQYF
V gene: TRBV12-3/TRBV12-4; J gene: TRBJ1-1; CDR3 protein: CASSLTGNQVAFF
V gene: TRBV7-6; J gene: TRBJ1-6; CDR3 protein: CASSPRVGSPLHF
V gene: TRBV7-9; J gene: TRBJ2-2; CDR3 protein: CASSLGGGTGELFF
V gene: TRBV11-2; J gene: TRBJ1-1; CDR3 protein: CASSRTGVNTEAFF
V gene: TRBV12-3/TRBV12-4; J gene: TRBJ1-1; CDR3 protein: CASSLGPAEAFF
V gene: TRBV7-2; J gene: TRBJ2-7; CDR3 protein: CASSFRDRGHEQYF
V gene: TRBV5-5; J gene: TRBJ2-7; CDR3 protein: CASSFEAALYEQYF
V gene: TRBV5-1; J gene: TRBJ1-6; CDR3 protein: CASSFRDRDSPLHF
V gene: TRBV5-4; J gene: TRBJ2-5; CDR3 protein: CASSSAGDYGGETQYF
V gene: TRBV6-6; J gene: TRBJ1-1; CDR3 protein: CASRVLWGASTEAFF
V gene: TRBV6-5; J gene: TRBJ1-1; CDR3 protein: CASRKQGAAEAFF
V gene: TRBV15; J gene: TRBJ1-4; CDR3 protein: CATSRAGDRYEKLFF
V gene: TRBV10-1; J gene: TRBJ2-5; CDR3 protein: CASSAGLAGAETQYF
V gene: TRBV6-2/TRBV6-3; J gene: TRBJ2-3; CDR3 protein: CASSYSDWGTDTQYF
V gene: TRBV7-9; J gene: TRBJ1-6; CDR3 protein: CASTSFRSYNSPLHF
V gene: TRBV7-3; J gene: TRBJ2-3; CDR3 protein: CASSLDRGDTQYF
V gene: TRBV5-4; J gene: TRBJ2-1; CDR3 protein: CASKGAGAYNEQFF
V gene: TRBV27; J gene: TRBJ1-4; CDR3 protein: CASSLSNIANEKLFF
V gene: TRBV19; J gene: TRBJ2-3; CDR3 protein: CASSPGGGQGRTDTQYF
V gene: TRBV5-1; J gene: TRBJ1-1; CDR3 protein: CASSFGDRNTEAFF
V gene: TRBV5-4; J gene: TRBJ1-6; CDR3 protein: CASSQTGLGLHF
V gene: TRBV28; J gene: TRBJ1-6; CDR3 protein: CASSGTVENSPLHF
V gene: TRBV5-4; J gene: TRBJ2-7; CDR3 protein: CASSRGFRDRGAEQYF
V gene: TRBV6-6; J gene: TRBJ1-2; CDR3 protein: CASTRGARARNYGYTF
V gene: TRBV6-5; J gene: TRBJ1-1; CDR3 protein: CASSTQQGGGAEAFF
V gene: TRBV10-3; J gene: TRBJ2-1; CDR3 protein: CAISVSGGAMDEQFF